Shown below are 24 T cell receptor beta chains from a single sample sequenced in a study of shared clonotypes between healthy human individuals. Here immunoSEQ multiplex PCR was the method, and the copy in TCRdb shows in-frame clones only, minus some. The sample contains more than 2,000,000 clones, more than 80% of which appear only once. Sequencing was done on a sample of naive CD4+ T cells sorted from blood. Stated subset: CD45RA+ positively selected. The source of these receptors is a man between 18 and 29 years old in good health.

The chain has TRBV5-1 and TRBJ2-2, with D perhaps matching TRBD1 (6 bases). With 4 bases removed from V and 2 bases from J, the gap between germline ends came to 9 bases. Per the germline V gene, CDR1 is SGHRS and CDR2 is YFSETQ. The CDR3 has 14 residues. The CDR3 region has the DNA TGCGCCAGCAGCGGCAGGGGTAACACCGGGGAGCTGTTTTTT. This codes for CASSGRGNTGELFF.

This chain links TRBV2 with TRBJ1-3; D is ambiguous. Germline CDR1 and CDR2: SNHLY and FYNNEI. Trimming took off 3 bases at V and 0 bases at J, with 9 bases between the two ends. The CDR3 loop spans 15 amino acids. The CDR3 region has the DNA TGTGCCAGCAGTGACCGGGAGTACTCTGGAAACACCATATATTTT. Its protein product is CASSDREYSGNTIYF.

The CDR3 spells CASSLIAGGQQFF. The CDR3 region has the DNA TGTGCCAGCAGCTTGATCGCGGGAGGCCAGCAGTTCTTC. The chain joins TRBV5-6 to TRBJ2-1, with TRBD2 matching over 8 bases. V was pared by 1 base and J by 11 bases, with 5 bases of the junction left unmatched. Germline CDR1 SGHDT, CDR2 YYEEEE. The CDR3 runs 13 residues.

V usage is TRBV5-1 and J usage is TRBJ2-7; D remains unclear. The CDR3 runs to 15 residues. Trimming cost V 0 bases and J 3 bases, with 13 bases left between them. The V gene's germline CDR1 is SGHRS and CDR2 YFSETQ. The CDR3 loop is CASSLEPPPDYEQYF. Here the CDR3 DNA reads TGCGCCAGCAGCTTGGAACCCCCCCCCGACTACGAGCAGTACTTC.

V gene TRBV5-6 combines with J gene TRBJ2-2, with 8 bases aligning to TRBD2. The V and J ends lost 4 bases and 0 bases, in that order; junction bases with no gene match: 2. The CDR3 has 15 residues. The germline gives CDR1 SGHDT, CDR2 YYEEEE. The CDR3 loop reads CASSLAGTNTGELFF. The DNA of the CDR3 is TGTGCCAGCAGCCTAGCGGGCACGAACACCGGGGAGCTGTTTTTT.

The chain recombines TRBV7-9 with TRBJ1-5; tentative D call: TRBD1 (5 bases). Looked up from germline, CDR1 is SEHNR and CDR2 is FQNEAQ (reference sequence). This CDR3 has 15 amino acids. The V gene lost 4 bases and the J gene lost 0 bases, with 10 bases spanning the gap. For the CDR3, the DNA is TGTGCCAGCAGCTCCGGGACCCTTAGCAATCAGCCCCAGCATTTT. Translated, it gives CASSSGTLSNQPQHF.

V is TRBV6-5 and J is TRBJ2-2; D unclear. Trimming removed 0 bases at V and 5 bases at J, with 4 bases between. CDR1 MNHEY and CDR2 SVGAGI come from the germline V gene. CDR3 size: 13 residues. The CDR3, as DNA: TGTGCCAGCAGTTACTCGCAAACCGGGGAGCTGTTTTTT. Its translation is CASSYSQTGELFF.

V is TRBV5-6 and J is TRBJ1-2; D ambiguous. V shed 4 bases and J shed 4 bases, with 14 bases lying between them. Germline V gene data show CDR1 as SGHDT and CDR2 as YYEEEE. The length of the CDR3 is 14 residues. The CDR3, as DNA: TGTGCCAGCAGCCCCGGCGGCACAGTCTATGGCTACACCTTC. It codes for CASSPGGTVYGYTF.

The CDR3 region is CASSQGAQNNYGYTF. In DNA form, the CDR3 reads TGTGCCAGCTCACAGGGGGCCCAGAATAATTATGGCTACACCTTC. V gene TRBV6-1 combines with J gene TRBJ1-2; 9 nucleotides line up with TRBD1. CDR1 MNHNS and CDR2 SASEGT come from the germline V gene. Trimming at V came to 8 bases and at J to 5 bases, leaving 12 bases not matched to a gene. CDR3 length: 15 amino acids.

This chain links TRBV28 with TRBJ1-1; TRBD1 agrees at 7 bases. Losses at the gene ends were 7 bases for V and 3 bases for J; bases not matched to a gene: 8. Germline CDR1 MDHEN, CDR2 SYDVKM. This CDR3 contains 14 residues. CDR3 nucleotides: TGTGCCAGCACTAAGACAGGGTACGACACTGAAGCTTTCTTT. Translating it yields CASTKTGYDTEAFF. Using reference TRBV28 and TRBJ1-1 for the parts outside the CDR3, the full variable domain is DVKVTQSSRYLVKRTGEKVFLECVQDMDHENMFWYRQDPGLGLRLIYFSYDVKMKEKGDIPEGYSVSREKKERFSLILESASTNQTSMYLCASTKTGYDTEAFFGQGTRLTVV.

The genes are TRBV19 and TRBJ2-7; a possible D gene is TRBD1 (6 bases). The germline CDR1 and CDR2 sequences are LNHDA and SQIVND (reference sequence). The CDR3 runs 13 residues. Trimming pared 8 bases from V and 1 base from J, leaving 12 bases between. The CDR3 nucleotides are TGTGCCAGTGTGGGGGCAGGGTCCTACGAGCAGTACTTC. Translating it yields CASVGAGSYEQYF.

Concerning this clone: This specimen includes other DNA sequences encoding the same CDR3. The V gene is TRBV5-1, the J gene TRBJ2-7; maybe TRBD1 (6 bases). Trimming removed 4 bases at V and 0 bases at J, with 14 bases between. CDR3 size: 15 residues. CDR1 and CDR2 (germline): SGHRS, YFSETQ. The CDR3 sequence is CASSLGGLSSYEQYF. The CDR3 DNA reads TGCGCCAGCAGCCTTGGGGGCTTGAGCTCCTACGAGCAGTACTTC.

The chain is built from TRBV30 and TRBJ1-1; TRBD1 matches 9 bases. V shed 1 base and J 3 bases; nucleotides not matched to a gene: 0. Germline CDR1 and CDR2: GTSNPN and SVGIG (reference sequence). CDR3 length: 13 residues. The CDR3 DNA sequence: TGTGCCTGGAGTGGGGACAGGGACACTGAAGCTTTCTTT. Translating it yields CAWSGDRDTEAFF.

Concerning this clone itself: One end of the junction fails to match germline, which may point to a read error. V gene TRBV10-3 combines with J gene TRBJ1-3, with D hard to call. Germline loops: CDR1 ENHRY, CDR2 SYGVKD. CDR3 length: 13 amino acids. The CDR3 loop reads CAIIEDSGNTIYF. The CDR3 DNA is TGTGCCATCATTGAGGATTCTGGAAACACCATATATTTT.

The chain carries TRBV5-4 and TRBJ1-2; no firm D call. The CDR3 length is 14 residues. Germline-derived CDR1 and CDR2 are SGHNT and YYREEE (reference sequence). V lost 0 bases and J lost 8, with 14 bases in between. CDR3 coding DNA: TGTGCCAGCAGCTTGGCCGAGTTGGCTGGGGGCTACACCTTC. Protein product: CASSLAELAGGYTF. The whole variable domain, remainder taken from reference TRBV5-4 and TRBJ1-2, is ETGVTQSPTHLIKTRGQQVTLRCSSQSGHNTVSWYQQALGQGPQFIFQYYREEENGRGNFPPRFSGLQFPNYSSELNVNALELDDSALYLCASSLAELAGGYTFGSGTRLTVV.

This clone was recorded only once. The chain carries TRBV5-6 and TRBJ2-7, with TRBD1 as a possible D gene (6 bases). V dropped 3 bases and J dropped 3 bases, with 13 bases sitting between them. Germline V gene sequence: CDR1 SGHDT, CDR2 YYEEEE. The CDR3 totals 14 residues. The CDR3 nucleotides are TGTGCCAGCAGCTCCCGGACAGCCATCTACGAGCAGTACTTC. Amino acids: CASSSRTAIYEQYF.

The chain couples TRBV7-9 to TRBJ2-7; D is possibly TRBD1 (6 bases). Between the trimmed V and J ends, which lost 1 base and 2 bases, there was a span of 12 bases. Germline V lookup: CDR1 SEHNR, CDR2 FQNEAQ (reference sequence). The CDR3 has 15 residues. The CDR3 sequence is CASSLGLTGPYEQYF. DNA of the CDR3: TGTGCCAGCAGCTTAGGTTTAACAGGGCCCTACGAGCAGTACTTC. Using reference TRBV7-9 and TRBJ2-7 for the parts outside the CDR3, the full variable domain is DTGVSQNPRHKITKRGQNVTFRCDPISEHNRLYWYRQTLGQGPEFLTYFQNEAQLEKSRLLSDRFSAERPKGSFSTLEIQRTEQGDSAMYLCASSLGLTGPYEQYFGPGTRLTVT.

The chain carries TRBV10-3 and TRBJ2-7; 11 positions agree with TRBD2. The germline V gene encodes CDR1 ENHRY and CDR2 SYGVKD. The V segment lost 6 bases and the J segment 1 base; nucleotides outside the gene matches: 5. CDR3 size: 15 residues. Here the CDR3 DNA reads TGTGCCATCAGCTTCACTAGCGGGAGTTCCTACGAGCAGTACTTC. It encodes CAISFTSGSSYEQYF.

This rearrangement joins TRBV28 to TRBJ2-3; D not certain. V shed 6 bases and J shed 3 bases, with 16 bases lying between them. Germline lookup yields CDR1 MDHEN and CDR2 SYDVKM. This CDR3 has 15 amino acids. This chain's CDR3 is CASRAPPFRTDTQYF. The DNA of the CDR3 is TGTGCCAGCAGGGCCCCCCCCTTTAGGACAGATACGCAGTATTTT.

The chain employs TRBV19 and TRBJ1-5; D uncertain. Trimming removed 8 bases from V and 2 bases from J, with 13 bases in between. CDR1 and CDR2 (germline): LNHDA, SQIVND (reference sequence). This CDR3 region has 14 residues. Here the CDR3 DNA reads TGTGCCAGTGGGTGGGGAGTTGGCAATCAGCCCCAGCATTTT. This gives the protein CASGWGVGNQPQHF.

V is TRBV7-9 and J is TRBJ2-7; D ambiguous. The CDR3 has 14 residues. V shed 1 base and J shed 3 bases, with 10 bases lying between them. From germline, CDR1 is SEHNR and CDR2 FQNEAQ (reference sequence). The CDR3 DNA reads TGTGCCAGCAGCTTAGTCGGGCCCCTCTACGAGCAGTACTTC. This translates into CASSLVGPLYEQYF.

The gene calls are TRBV7-9 and TRBJ2-3; D is possibly TRBD1 (6 bases). CDR1 and CDR2 (germline): SEHNR, FQNEAQ (reference sequence). The CDR3 runs to 17 residues. V dropped 3 bases and J dropped 0 bases, with 16 bases sitting between them. The DNA for the CDR3 is TGTGCCAGCAGCTTCTTGCGCCCCAGGGGTAGCACAGATACGCAGTATTTT. It translates to CASSFLRPRGSTDTQYF. Looking up the rest from reference TRBV7-9 and TRBJ2-3 gives the full variable domain: DTGVSQNPRHKITKRGQNVTFRCDPISEHNRLYWYRQTLGQGPEFLTYFQNEAQLEKSRLLSDRFSAERPKGSFSTLEIQRTEQGDSAMYLCASSFLRPRGSTDTQYFGPGTRLTVL.

Worth noting for this clone: Within the sample, other DNA sequences also encode this same CDR3. This chain connects TRBV30 to TRBJ1-2, with 7 bases aligning to TRBD1. Trimming took 1 base from V and 4 from J; bases not matched to a gene: 3. CDR3 length: 13 residues. CDR1 and CDR2 (germline): GTSNPN, SVGIG (reference sequence). The CDR3 is CAWSDRGSYGYTF. The CDR3 DNA follows: TGTGCCTGGAGTGACAGGGGCTCCTATGGCTACACCTTC.

V is TRBV6-1 and J is TRBJ2-4; 8 bases agree with TRBD2. Germline CDR1 and CDR2: MNHNS and SASEGT. The CDR3 has 18 amino acids. The V gene end was trimmed by 2 bases and the J gene end by 0 bases; junction bases not matched to a gene: 9. The CDR3 DNA is TGTGCCAGCAGTGAAAGAAGCGGGAGTAGTATAGCCAAAAACATTCAGTACTTC. It specifies CASSERSGSSIAKNIQYF.